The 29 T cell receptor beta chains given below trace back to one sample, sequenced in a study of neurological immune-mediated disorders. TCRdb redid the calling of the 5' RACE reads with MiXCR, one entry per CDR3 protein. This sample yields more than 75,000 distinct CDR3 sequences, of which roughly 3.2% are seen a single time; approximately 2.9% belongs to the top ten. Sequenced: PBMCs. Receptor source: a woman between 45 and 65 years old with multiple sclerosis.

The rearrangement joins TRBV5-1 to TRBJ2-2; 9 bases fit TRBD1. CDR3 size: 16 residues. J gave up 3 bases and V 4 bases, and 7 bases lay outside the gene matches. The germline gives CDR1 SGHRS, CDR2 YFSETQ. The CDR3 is CASSQYRGLDTGELFF. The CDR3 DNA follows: TGCGCCAGCAGCCAATACAGGGGGCTGGACACCGGGGAGCTGTTTTTT.

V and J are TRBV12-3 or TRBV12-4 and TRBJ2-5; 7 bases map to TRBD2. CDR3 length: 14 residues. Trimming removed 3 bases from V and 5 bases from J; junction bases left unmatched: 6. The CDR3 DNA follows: TGTGCCAGCAGTTTGGGGGGACTACGTGAGACCCAGTACTTC. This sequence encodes CASSLGGLRETQYF.

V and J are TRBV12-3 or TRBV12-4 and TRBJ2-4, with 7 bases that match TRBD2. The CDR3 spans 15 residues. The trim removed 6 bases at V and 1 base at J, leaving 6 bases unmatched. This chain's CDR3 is CASSFPRGAKNIQYF. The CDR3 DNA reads TGTGCCAGCAGCTTCCCGCGGGGGGCCAAAAACATTCAGTACTTC.

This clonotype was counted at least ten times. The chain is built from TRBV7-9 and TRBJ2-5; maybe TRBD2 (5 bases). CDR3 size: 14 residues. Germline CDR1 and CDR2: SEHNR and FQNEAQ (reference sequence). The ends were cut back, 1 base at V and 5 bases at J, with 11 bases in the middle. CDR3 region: CASSLVGGGETQYF. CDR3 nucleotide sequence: TGTGCCAGCAGCTTAGTAGGAGGCGGGGAGACCCAGTACTTC.

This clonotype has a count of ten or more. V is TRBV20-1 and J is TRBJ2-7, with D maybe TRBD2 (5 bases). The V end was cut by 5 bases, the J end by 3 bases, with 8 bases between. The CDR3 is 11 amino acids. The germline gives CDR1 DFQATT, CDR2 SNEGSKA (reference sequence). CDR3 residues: CSAPADYEQYF. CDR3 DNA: TGCAGTGCTCCAGCGGACTACGAGCAGTACTTC.

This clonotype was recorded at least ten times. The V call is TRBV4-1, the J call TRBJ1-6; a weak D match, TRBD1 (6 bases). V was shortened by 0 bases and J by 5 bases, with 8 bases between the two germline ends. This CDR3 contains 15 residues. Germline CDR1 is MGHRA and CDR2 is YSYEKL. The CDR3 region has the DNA TGCGCCAGCAGCCAAGATCAGGGGAATAATTCACCCCTCCACTTT. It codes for CASSQDQGNNSPLHF.

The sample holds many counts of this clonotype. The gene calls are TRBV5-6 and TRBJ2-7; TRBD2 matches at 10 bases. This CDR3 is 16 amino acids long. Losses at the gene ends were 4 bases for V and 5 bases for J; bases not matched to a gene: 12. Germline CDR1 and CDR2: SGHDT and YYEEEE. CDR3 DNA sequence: TGTGCCAGCAGCACCGGAAGCCCTAGCGGGGGACACGAGCAGTACTTC. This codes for CASSTGSPSGGHEQYF.

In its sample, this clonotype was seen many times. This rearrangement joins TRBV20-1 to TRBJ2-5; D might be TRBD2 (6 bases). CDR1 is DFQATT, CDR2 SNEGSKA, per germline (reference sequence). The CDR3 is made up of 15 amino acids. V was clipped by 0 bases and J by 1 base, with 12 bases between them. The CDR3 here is CSARDGSEPQETQYF. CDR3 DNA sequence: TGCAGTGCTAGAGACGGGAGCGAGCCCCAAGAGACCCAGTACTTC.

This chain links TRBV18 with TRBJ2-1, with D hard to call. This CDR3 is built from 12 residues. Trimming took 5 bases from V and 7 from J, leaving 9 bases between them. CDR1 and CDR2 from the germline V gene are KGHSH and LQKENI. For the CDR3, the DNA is TGTGCCAGCTCAGGGGATGGGAATGAGCAGTTCTTC. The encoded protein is CASSGDGNEQFF.

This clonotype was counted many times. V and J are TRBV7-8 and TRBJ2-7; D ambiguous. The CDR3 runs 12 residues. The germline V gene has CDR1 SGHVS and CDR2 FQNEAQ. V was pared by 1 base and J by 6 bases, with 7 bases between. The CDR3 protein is CASSLGAREQYF. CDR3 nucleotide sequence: TGTGCCAGCAGCTTAGGAGCCCGCGAGCAGTACTTC.

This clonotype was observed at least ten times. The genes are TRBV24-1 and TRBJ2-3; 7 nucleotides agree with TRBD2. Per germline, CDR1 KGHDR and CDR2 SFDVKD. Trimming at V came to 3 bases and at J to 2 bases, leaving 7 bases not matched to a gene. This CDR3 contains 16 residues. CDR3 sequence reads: CATSDPSGRDTDTQYF. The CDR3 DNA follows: TGTGCCACCAGTGATCCAAGTGGGAGGGACACAGATACGCAGTATTTT.

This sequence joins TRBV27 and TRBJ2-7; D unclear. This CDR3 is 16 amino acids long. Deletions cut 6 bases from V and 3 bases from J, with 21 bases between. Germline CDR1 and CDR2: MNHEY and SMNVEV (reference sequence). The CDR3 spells CASRGKTGSVFYEQYF. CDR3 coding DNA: TGTGCCAGCAGAGGGAAGACGGGTTCGGTTTTCTACGAGCAGTACTTC.

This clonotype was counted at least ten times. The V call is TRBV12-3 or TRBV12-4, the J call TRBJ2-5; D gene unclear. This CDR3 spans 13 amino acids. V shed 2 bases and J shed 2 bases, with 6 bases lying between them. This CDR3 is CASSLTSQETQYF. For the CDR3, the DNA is TGTGCCAGCAGTTTAACTTCTCAAGAGACCCAGTACTTC.

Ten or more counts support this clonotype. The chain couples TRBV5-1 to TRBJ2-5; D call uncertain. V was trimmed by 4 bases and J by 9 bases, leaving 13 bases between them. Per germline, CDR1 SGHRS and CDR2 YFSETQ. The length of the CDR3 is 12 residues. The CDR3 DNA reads TGCGCCAGCAGCCCCTACGAAGACCCCCAGTACTTC. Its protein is CASSPYEDPQYF.

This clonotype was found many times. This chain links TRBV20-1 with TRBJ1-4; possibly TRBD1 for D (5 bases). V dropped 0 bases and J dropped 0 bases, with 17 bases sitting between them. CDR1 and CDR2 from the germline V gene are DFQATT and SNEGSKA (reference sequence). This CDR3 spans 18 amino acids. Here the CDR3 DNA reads TGCAGTGCTAGAGATCAAAGAAGCGGGGGGGCAACTAATGAAAAACTGTTTTTT. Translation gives CSARDQRSGGATNEKLFF.

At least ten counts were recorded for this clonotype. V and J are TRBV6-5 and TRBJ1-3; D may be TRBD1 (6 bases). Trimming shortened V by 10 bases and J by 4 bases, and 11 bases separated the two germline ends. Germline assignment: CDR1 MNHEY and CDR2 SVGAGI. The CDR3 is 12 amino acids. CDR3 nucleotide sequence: TGTGCCATACGGGGGGCCGGAAACACCATATATTTT. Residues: CAIRGAGNTIYF.

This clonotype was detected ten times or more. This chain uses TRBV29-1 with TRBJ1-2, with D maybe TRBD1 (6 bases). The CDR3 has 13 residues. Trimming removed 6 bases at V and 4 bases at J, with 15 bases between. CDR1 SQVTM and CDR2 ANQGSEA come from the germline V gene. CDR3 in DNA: TGCAGCGTGGGGGGGGGCAGCGGCTATGGCTACACCTTC. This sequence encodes CSVGGGSGYGYTF.

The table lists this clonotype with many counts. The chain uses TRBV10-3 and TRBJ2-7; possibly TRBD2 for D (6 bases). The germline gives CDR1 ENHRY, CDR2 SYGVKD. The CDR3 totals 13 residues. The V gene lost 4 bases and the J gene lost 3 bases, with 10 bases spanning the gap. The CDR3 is CAISGGGVYEQYF. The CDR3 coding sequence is TGTGCCATCAGTGGCGGCGGGGTCTACGAGCAGTACTTC.

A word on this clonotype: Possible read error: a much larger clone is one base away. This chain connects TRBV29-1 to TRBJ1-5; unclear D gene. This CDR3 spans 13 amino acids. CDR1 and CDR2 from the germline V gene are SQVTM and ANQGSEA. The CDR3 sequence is CSVARDDNQPQNF. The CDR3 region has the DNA TGCAGCGTTGCCCGAGACGATAATCAGCCCCAGAATTTT.

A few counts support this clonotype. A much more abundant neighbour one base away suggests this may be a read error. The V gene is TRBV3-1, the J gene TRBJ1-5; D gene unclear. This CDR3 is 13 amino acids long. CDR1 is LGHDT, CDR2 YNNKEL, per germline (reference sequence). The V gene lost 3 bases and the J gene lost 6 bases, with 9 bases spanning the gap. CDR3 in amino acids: CASSQSHPQPQHF. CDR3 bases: TGTGCCAGCAGCCAGTCCCACCCTCAGCCCCAGCATTTT.

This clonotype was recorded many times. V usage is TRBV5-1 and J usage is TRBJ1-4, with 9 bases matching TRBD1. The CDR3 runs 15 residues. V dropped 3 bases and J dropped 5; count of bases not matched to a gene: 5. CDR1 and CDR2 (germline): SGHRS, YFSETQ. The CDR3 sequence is CASSSTGTGNEKLFF. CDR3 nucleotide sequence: TGCGCCAGCAGCTCAACCGGGACAGGGAATGAAAAACTGTTTTTT.

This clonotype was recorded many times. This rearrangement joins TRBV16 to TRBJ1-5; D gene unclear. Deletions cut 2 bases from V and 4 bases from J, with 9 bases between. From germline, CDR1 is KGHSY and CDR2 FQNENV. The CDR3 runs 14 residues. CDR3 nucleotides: TGTGCCAGCAGCCAAGGGCCCATGAATCAGCCCCAGCATTTT. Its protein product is CASSQGPMNQPQHF. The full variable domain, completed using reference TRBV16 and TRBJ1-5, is GEEVAQTPKHLVRGEGQKAKLYCAPIKGHSYVFWYQQVLKNEFKFLISFQNENVFDETGMPKERFSAKCLPNSPCSLEIQATKLEDSAVYFCASSQGPMNQPQHFGDGTRLSIL.

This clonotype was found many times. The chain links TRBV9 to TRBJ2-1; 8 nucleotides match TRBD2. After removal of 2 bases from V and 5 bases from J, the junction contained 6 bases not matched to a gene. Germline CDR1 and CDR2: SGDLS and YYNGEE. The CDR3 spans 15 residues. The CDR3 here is CASSVGGGSHNEQFF. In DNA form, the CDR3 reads TGTGCCAGCAGCGTCGGGGGGGGATCGCACAATGAGCAGTTCTTC.

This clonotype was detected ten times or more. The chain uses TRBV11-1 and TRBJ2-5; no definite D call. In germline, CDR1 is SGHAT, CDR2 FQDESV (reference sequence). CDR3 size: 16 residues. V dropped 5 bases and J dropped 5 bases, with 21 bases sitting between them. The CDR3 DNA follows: TGTGCCAGCAGCCCACGATGGGGAATAAATGGGGAGACCCAGTACTTC. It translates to CASSPRWGINGETQYF.

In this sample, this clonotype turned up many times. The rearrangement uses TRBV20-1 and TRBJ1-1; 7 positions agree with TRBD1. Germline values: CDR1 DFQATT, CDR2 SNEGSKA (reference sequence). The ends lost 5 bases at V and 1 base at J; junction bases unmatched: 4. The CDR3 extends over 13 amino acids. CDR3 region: CSALQGTNTEAFF. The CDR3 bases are TGCAGTGCTTTACAGGGGACGAACACTGAAGCTTTCTTT.

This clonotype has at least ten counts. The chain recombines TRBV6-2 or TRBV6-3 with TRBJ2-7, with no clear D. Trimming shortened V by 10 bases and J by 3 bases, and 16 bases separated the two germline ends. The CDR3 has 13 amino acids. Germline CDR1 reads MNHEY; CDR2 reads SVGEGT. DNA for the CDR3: TGTGCCACCTCCGTCGGGCAGAACTACGAGCAGTACTTC. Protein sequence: CATSVGQNYEQYF.

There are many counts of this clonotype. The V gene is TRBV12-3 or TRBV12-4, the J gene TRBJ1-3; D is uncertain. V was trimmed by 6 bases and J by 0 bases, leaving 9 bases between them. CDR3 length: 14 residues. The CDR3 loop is CASRIISSGNTIYF. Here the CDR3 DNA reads TGTGCCAGCAGAATAATAAGCTCTGGAAACACCATATATTTT.

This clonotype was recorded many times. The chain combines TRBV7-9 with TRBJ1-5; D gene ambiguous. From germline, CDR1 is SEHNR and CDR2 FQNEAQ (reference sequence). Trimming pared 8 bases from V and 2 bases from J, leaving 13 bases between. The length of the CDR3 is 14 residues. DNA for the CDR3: TGTGCCAGCTCGCGGACCGGGGGCAATCAGCCCCAGCATTTT. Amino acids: CASSRTGGNQPQHF.

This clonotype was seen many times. The CDR3 DNA reads TGTGCCAGCAGCTTAGCACGGGCGAGAAACCAAGAGACCCAGTACTTC. As protein: CASSLARARNQETQYF. The genes are TRBV7-2 and TRBJ2-5; D is ambiguous. The CDR3 length is 16 residues. V lost 0 bases and J 0 bases, leaving 11 bases between the germline ends. The V gene's germline CDR1 is SGHTA and CDR2 FQGNSA.